This passage covers 10 T cell receptor beta chains from one sample sequenced in a study of control samples from healthy donors and cancer patients. TCRdb's copy holds only in-frame clones and misses some; the assay was immunoSEQ multiplex PCR. The sample yields 94,000 or so clones, roughly 84% seen once. Sequences were obtained from PBMCs. The receptor source for this set is a man between 65 and 85 years old with lung cancer.

The chain joins TRBV10-3 to TRBJ1-1; possible D gene TRBD1, 5 bases. CDR1 is ENHRY and CDR2 is SYGVKD in the germline V gene. The CDR3 has 14 residues. The ends were cut back, 5 bases at V and 0 bases at J, with 10 bases in the middle. The DNA of the CDR3 is TGTGCCATCAGTCCAGGGACGGTGAACACTGAAGCTTTCTTT. Protein: CAISPGTVNTEAFF.

The J gene is TRBJ1-4, the V gene TRBV9; no definite D call. Germline V gene data show CDR1 as SGDLS and CDR2 as YYNGEE. The CDR3 length is 16 residues. Trimming shortened V by 4 bases and J by 0 bases, and 13 bases separated the two germline ends. The CDR3 DNA follows: TGTGCCAGCAGCTCCGCTTGGGGAGCAACTAATGAAAAACTGTTTTTT. Protein: CASSSAWGATNEKLFF.

The CDR3 nucleotides read TGTGCCAGCAGTCCGCAGGGGGCACTCTATGGCTACACCTTC. This sequence encodes CASSPQGALYGYTF. The chain combines TRBV6-5 with TRBJ1-2, with TRBD1 matching 8 bases. V shed 5 bases, J shed 4 bases, and the junction held 6 bases outside the gene matches. Germline lookup yields CDR1 MNHEY and CDR2 SVGAGI. This CDR3 spans 14 amino acids.

This clone has only one observation. The chain uses TRBV19 and TRBJ2-2; possible D gene TRBD1, 6 bases. Germline CDR1 and CDR2: LNHDA and SQIVND (reference sequence). The CDR3 runs to 16 residues. The ends were cut back, 6 bases at V and 5 bases at J, with 19 bases in the middle. The chain's CDR3 is CASRGRDTFGTGELFF. CDR3 DNA sequence: TGTGCCAGTAGGGGCCGGGACACCTTTGGGACCGGGGAGCTGTTTTTT.

This chain joins TRBV19 and TRBJ1-2; maybe TRBD1 (5 bases). CDR1 and CDR2 (germline): LNHDA, SQIVND (reference sequence). The CDR3 is 16 residues long. With 3 bases removed from V and 8 bases from J, the gap between germline ends came to 22 bases. In DNA form, the CDR3 reads TGTGCCAGTAGTATGGGTCAGGTAACAGGCAGCGGAGGCTACACCTTC. This codes for CASSMGQVTGSGGYTF.

The chain employs TRBV7-8 and TRBJ1-2; no firm D call. Germline values: CDR1 SGHVS, CDR2 FQNEAQ. The ends were cut back, 3 bases at V and 8 bases at J, with 13 bases in the middle. The CDR3 totals 13 residues. The CDR3 sequence: CASSFPGSRGYTF. The CDR3 DNA follows: TGTGCCAGCAGCTTCCCTGGATCGAGGGGCTACACCTTC.

This clone was counted between two and nine times. The CDR3 DNA follows: TGTGCCAGCAGCCTTAGGGGGGCGAACACTGAAGCTTTCTTT. It encodes CASSLRGANTEAFF. The genes are TRBV3-1 (or the pseudogene TRBV3-2) and TRBJ1-1, with D tentatively TRBD1 (6 bases). This CDR3 spans 14 amino acids. Per the germline V gene, CDR1 is LGHDT and CDR2 is YNNKEL (reference sequence). The V end was cut by 4 bases, the J end by 1 base, with 10 bases between.

The rearrangement links TRBV2 to TRBJ1-1; TRBD1 is a possible D gene (6 bases). The CDR3 totals 14 residues. The germline V gene encodes CDR1 SNHLY and CDR2 FYNNEI. V lost 7 bases and J 1 base, leaving 13 bases between the germline ends. CDR3 in amino acids: CASNPGTRNTEAFF. CDR3 DNA sequence: TGTGCCAGCAACCCCGGGACAAGGAACACTGAAGCTTTCTTT.

J is TRBJ1-5 and V is TRBV19; D is perhaps TRBD1 (6 bases). The CDR3 loop spans 13 amino acids. CDR1 is LNHDA, CDR2 SQIVND, per germline (reference sequence). V was pared by 3 bases and J by 11 bases, with 14 bases between. Written as DNA, the CDR3 is TGTGCCAGTAGTATTCGGGCAGGGGCCGCCCAGCATTTT. It specifies CASSIRAGAAQHF.

The chain couples TRBV28 to TRBJ2-5; no reliable D call. Germline V CDR1 and CDR2: MDHEN, SYDVKM. V was cut by 6 bases and J by 5 bases, with 16 bases left in between. The CDR3 is made up of 14 amino acids. The CDR3 reads CASRSSEGEETQYF. CDR3 DNA sequence: TGTGCCAGCAGATCTTCCGAAGGAGAGGAGACCCAGTACTTC.